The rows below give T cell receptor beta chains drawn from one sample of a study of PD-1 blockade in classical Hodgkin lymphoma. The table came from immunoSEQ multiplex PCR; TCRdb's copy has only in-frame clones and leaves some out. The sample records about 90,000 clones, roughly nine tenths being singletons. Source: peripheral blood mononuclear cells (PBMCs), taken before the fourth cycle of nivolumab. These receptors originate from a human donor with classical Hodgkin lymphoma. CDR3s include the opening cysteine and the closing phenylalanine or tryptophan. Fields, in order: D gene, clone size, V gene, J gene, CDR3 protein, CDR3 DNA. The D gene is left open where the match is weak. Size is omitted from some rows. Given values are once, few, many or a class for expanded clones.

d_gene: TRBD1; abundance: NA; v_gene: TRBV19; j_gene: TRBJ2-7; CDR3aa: CASSPRTGINYEQYF; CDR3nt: TGTGCCAGTAGTCCTCGGACAGGGATAAACTACGAGCAGTACTTC
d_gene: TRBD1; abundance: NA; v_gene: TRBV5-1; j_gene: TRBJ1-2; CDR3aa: CASSLARATGGSYGYTF; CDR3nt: TGCGCCAGCAGCTTGGCCAGGGCGACAGGGGGCAGTTATGGCTACACCTTC
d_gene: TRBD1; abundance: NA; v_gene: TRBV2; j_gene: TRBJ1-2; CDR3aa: CASSEAGAGGNYGYTF; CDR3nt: TGTGCCAGCAGTGAAGCTGGGGCAGGGGGTAACTATGGCTACACCTTC
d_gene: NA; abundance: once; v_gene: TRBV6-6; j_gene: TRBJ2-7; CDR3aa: CASSPLSGTYEQYF; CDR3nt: TGTGCCAGCAGTCCCCTTAGCGGAACCTACGAGCAGTACTTC
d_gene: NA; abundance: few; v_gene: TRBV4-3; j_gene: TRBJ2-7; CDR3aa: CASSQVGREQYF; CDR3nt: TGCGCCAGCAGCCAAGTCGGTCGCGAGCAGTACTTC
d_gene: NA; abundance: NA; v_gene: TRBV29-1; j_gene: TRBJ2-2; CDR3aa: CSVEGGGGLRAGELFF; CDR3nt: TGCAGCGTTGAAGGGGGAGGGGGGCTTAGGGCCGGGGAGCTGTTTTTT
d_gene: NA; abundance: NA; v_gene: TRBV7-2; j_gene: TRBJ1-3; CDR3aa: CASSWRGGSGNTIYF; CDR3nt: TGTGCCAGCAGCTGGCGGGGGGGGTCTGGAAACACCATATATTTT
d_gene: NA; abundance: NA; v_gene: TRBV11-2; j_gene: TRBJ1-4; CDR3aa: CASSRTGWGEKLFF; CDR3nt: TGTGCCAGCAGTCGTACAGGTTGGGGAGAAAAACTGTTTTTT
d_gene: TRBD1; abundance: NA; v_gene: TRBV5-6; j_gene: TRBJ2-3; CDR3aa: CASSLWTGGSTDTQYF; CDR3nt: TGTGCCAGCAGCTTATGGACAGGGGGCAGCACAGATACGCAGTATTTT
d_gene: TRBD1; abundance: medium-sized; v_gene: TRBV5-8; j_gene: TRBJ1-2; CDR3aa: CASSSRTGESGYTF; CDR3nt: TGTGCCAGCAGCTCGCGGACAGGGGAGTCTGGCTACACCTTC
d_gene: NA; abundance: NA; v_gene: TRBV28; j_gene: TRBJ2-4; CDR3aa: CASSSVAKNIQYF; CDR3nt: TGTGCCAGCAGTTCGGTAGCCAAAAACATTCAGTACTTC
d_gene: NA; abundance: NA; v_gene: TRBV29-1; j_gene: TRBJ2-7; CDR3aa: CSVRDNSYEQYF; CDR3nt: TGCAGCGTCAGAGACAACTCCTACGAGCAGTACTTC
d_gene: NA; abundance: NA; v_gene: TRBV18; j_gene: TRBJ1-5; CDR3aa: CASSLDTQAQHF; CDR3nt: TGTGCCAGCTCACTGGACACCCAGGCCCAGCATTTT
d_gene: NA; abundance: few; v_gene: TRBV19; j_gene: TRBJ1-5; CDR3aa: CASSIPGRQPQHF; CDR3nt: TGTGCCAGTAGTATTCCAGGGCGTCAGCCCCAGCATTTT
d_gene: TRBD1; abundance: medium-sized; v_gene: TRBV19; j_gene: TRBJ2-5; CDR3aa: CASSIGQGARETQYF; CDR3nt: TGTGCCAGTAGTATCGGACAGGGGGCTAGGGAGACCCAGTACTTC
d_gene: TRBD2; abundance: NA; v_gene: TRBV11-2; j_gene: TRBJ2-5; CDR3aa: CASSKLAGGNQETQYF; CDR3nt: TGTGCCAGCAGCAAACTAGCGGGGGGGAACCAAGAGACCCAGTACTTC
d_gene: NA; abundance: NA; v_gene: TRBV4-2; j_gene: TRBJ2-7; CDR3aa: CASSQGMGEAPTYEQYF; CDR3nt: TGTGCCAGCAGCCAAGGGATGGGGGAGGCGCCGACCTACGAGCAGTACTTC
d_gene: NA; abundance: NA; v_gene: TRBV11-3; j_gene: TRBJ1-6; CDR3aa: CASSLGQYSPLHF; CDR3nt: TGTGCCAGCAGCTTGGGACAATATTCACCCCTCCACTTT
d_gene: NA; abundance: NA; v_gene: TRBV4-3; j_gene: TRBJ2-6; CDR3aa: CASSIGTESSGANVLTF; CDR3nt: TGCGCCAGCAGCATAGGGACCGAGAGCTCTGGGGCCAACGTCCTGACTTTC
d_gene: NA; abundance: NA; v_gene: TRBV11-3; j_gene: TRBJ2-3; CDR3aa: CASNEPPSDTQYF; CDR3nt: TGTGCCAGCAACGAACCCCCATCAGATACGCAGTATTTT
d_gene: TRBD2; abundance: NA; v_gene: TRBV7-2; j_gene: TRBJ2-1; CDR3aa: CASSSQGTSGVYNEQFF; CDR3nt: TGTGCCAGCAGCTCCCAGGGCACTAGCGGGGTTTACAATGAGCAGTTCTTC
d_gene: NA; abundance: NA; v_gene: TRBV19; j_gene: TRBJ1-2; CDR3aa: CASIAPGDNTNYGYTF; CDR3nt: TGTGCCAGTATCGCCCCCGGGGACAACACTAACTATGGCTACACCTTC
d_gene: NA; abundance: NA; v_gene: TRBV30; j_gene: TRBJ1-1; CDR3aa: CAWSKGLQVVAFF; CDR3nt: TGTGCCTGGAGCAAGGGTCTACAGGTCGTGGCTTTCTTT
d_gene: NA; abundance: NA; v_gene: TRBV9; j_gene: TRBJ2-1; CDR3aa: CASSVTGRGSYNEQFF; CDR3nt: TGTGCCAGCAGCGTTACAGGGAGGGGGTCCTACAATGAGCAGTTCTTC
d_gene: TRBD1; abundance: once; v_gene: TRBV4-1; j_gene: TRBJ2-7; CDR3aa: CASSLTGTALSYEQYF; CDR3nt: TGCGCCAGCAGCCTAACCGGGACAGCGCTATCCTACGAGCAGTACTTC
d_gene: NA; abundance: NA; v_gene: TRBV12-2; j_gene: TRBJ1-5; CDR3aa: CASRLATGTTRDQPQHF; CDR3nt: TGTGCAAGTCGCTTAGCGACCGGAACGACCCGAGATCAGCCCCAGCATTTT
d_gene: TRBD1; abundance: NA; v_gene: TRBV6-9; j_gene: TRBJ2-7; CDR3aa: CASNGQGGSYEQYF; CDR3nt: TGTGCCAGTAACGGACAGGGGGGTTCCTACGAGCAGTACTTC
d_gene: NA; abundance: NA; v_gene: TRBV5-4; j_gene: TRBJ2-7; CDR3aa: CASSVAASSYEQYF; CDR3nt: TGTGCCAGCAGCGTTGCGGCCAGTTCCTACGAGCAGTACTTC
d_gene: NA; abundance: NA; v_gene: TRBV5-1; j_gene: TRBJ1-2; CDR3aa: CASSLDTLNYGYTF; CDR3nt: TGCGCCAGCAGCTTGGACACTTTAAACTATGGCTACACCTTC
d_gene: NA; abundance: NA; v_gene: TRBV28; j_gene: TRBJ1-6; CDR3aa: CASSLGTYYNSPLHF; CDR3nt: TGTGCCAGCAGTTTAGGGACCTACTATAATTCACCCCTCCACTTT
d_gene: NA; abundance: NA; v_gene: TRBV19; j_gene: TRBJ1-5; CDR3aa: CASSISDSNQPQHF; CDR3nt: TGTGCCAGTAGTATAAGTGATAGCAATCAGCCCCAGCATTTT
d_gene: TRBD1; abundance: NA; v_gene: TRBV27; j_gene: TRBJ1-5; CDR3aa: CASKSRGVSNQPQHF; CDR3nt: TGTGCCAGCAAAAGCAGGGGGGTTAGCAATCAGCCCCAGCATTTT
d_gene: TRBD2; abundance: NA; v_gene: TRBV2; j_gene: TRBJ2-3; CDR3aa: CASSTGTSADTQYF; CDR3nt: TGTGCCAGCAGTACCGGGACTAGCGCTGATACGCAGTATTTT
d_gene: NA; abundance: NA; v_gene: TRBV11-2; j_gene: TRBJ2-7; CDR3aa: CASSLLQGTAYEQYF; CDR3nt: TGTGCCAGCAGCTTATTGCAGGGAACCGCCTACGAGCAGTACTTC
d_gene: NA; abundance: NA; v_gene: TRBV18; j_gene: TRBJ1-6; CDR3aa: CASSPLYLANSPLHF; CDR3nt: TGTGCCAGCTCACCACTTTATCTTGCCAATTCACCCCTCCACTTT
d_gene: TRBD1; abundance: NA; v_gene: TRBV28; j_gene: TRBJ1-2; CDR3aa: CASSSGQDFYGYTF; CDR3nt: TGTGCCAGCAGCTCGGGACAGGACTTCTATGGCTACACCTTC
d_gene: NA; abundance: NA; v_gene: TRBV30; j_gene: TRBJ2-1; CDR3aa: CAWSGAALGEQFF; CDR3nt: TGTGCCTGGAGTGGTGCGGCCCTGGGTGAGCAGTTCTTC
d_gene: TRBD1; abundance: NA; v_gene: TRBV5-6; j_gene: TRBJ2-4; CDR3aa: CASRRTGEAKNIQYF; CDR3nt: TGTGCCAGCAGGCGGACAGGGGAGGCCAAAAACATTCAGTACTTC
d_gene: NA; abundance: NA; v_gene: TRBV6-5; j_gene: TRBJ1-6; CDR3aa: CASSYGGGYNSPLHF; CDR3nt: TGTGCCAGCAGTTACGGCGGAGGCTATAATTCACCCCTCCACTTT
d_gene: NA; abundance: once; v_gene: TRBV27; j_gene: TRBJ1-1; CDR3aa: CASSLFQPSLATMNTEAFF; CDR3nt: TGTGCCAGCAGCTTATTCCAGCCTTCGTTGGCAACGATGAACACTGAAGCTTTCTTT
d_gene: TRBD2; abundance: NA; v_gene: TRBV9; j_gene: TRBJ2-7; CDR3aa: CASSESSGGIAYEQYF; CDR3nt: TGTGCCAGCAGCGAGTCTAGCGGGGGGATCGCCTACGAGCAGTACTTC
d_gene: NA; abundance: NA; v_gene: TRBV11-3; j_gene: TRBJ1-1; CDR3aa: CASSLDGGSTEAFF; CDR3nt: TGTGCCAGCAGCCTTGACGGGGGGAGCACTGAAGCTTTCTTT
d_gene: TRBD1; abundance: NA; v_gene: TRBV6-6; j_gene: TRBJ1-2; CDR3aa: CASTNEGQETYYGYTF; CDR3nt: TGTGCCAGCACCAACGAGGGACAGGAGACCTACTATGGCTACACCTTC
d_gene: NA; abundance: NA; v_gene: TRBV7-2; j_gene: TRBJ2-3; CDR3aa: CASSLSGPSTDTQYF; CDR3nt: TGTGCCAGCAGCCTCAGTGGTCCTAGCACAGATACGCAGTATTTT
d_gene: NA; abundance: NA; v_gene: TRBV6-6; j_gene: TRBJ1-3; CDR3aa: CASSPWSTGNTIYF; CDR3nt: TGTGCCAGCAGCCCCTGGAGCACTGGAAACACCATATATTTT
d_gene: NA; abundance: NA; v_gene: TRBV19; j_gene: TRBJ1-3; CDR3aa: CASSLSAGSGNTIYF; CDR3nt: TGTGCCAGTAGTTTATCGGCGGGCTCTGGAAACACCATATATTTT
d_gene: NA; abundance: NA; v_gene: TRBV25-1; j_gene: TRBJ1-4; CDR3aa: CASGPQGSANEKLFF; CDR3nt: TGTGCCAGCGGCCCTCAGGGTTCAGCTAATGAAAAACTGTTTTTT
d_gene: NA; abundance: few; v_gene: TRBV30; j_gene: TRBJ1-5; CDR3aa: CAWIQPLYSNQPQHF; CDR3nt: TGTGCCTGGATACAGCCGCTTTATAGCAATCAGCCCCAGCATTTT
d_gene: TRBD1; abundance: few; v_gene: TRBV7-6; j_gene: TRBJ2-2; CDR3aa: CASSPQGTGSTGELFF; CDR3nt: TGTGCCAGCAGCCCCCAGGGGACAGGATCAACCGGGGAGCTGTTTTTT
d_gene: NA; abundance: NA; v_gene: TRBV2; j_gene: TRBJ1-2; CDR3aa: CASTYNQYYGYTF; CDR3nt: TGTGCCAGCACCTATAATCAGTACTATGGCTACACCTTC
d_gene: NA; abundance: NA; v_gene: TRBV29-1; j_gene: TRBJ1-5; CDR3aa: CSALADLNQPQHF; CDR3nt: TGCAGCGCCCTTGCAGATTTAAATCAGCCCCAGCATTTT
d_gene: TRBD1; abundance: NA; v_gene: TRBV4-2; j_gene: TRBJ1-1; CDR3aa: CASSQPLDRVGAEAFF; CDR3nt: TGTGCCAGCAGCCAACCACTCGACAGGGTTGGGGCTGAAGCTTTCTTT
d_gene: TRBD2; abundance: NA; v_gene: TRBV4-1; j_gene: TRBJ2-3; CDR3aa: CASSQDFFPGEGLAVADTQYF; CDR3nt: TGCGCCAGCAGCCAAGATTTTTTCCCAGGTGAGGGACTAGCGGTGGCAGATACGCAGTATTTT
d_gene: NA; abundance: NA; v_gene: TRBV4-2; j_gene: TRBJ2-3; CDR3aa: CASSQDMASSTDTQYF; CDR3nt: TGTGCCAGCAGCCAAGATATGGCTAGTAGCACAGATACGCAGTATTTT
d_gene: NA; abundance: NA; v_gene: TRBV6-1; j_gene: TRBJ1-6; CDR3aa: CASSRDTQEFTLHF; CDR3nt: TGTGCCAGCAGTCGGGACACCCAAGAATTCACCCTCCACTTT
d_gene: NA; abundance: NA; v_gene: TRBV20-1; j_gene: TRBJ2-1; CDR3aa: CSLGVNEQFF; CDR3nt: TGCAGCCTAGGGGTGAATGAGCAGTTCTTC
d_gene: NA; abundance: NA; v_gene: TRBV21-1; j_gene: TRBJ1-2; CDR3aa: CASSKGRAGGWSYTF; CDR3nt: TGTGCCAGCAGCAAAGGAAGAGCAGGGGGCTGGAGCTACACCTTC
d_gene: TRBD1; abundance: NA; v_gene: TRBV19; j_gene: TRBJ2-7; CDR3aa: CASRPTGVRFSYEQYF; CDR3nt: TGTGCCAGTAGACCGACAGGGGTACGATTCTCCTACGAGCAGTACTTC
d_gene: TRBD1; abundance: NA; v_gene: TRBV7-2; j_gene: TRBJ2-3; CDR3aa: CASSLVGTETTDTQYF; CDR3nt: TGTGCCAGCAGCTTAGTAGGGACAGAAACCACAGATACGCAGTATTTT